The 27 T cell receptor beta chains below come from one sample, sequenced in a study of shared clonotypes between healthy human individuals. The naive CD8 population came from CD45RO-negative cells selected for CCR7, without terminally differentiated effector memory CD45RA+ cells. Profiling relied on immunoSEQ multiplex PCR, and the TCRdb table lists in-frame clones only, not all of them. The sample holds 1.5 million to 2.5 million clones; around 96% are singletons and the top ten take 1.2%. The sequencing input was naive CD8+ T cells sorted from blood. The receptors come from a man between 18 and 29 years old in good health.

As to this clone: The sample carries other DNA sequences with the same CDR3. The V call is TRBV6-5, the J call TRBJ1-2; D may be TRBD1 (5 bases). Germline CDR1 MNHEY, CDR2 SVGAGI. The V end was cut by 2 bases, the J end by 4 bases, with 11 bases between. CDR3 length: 14 residues. The CDR3 nucleotides are TGTGCCAGCAGTTACGCGGAAGGGACCTATGGCTACACCTTC. It is translated as CASSYAEGTYGYTF.

This chain links TRBV27 with TRBJ2-5, with 9 positions matching TRBD2. CDR3 length: 14 residues. V lost 3 bases, J lost 5 bases, and 4 bases stayed unmatched. Germline assignment: CDR1 MNHEY and CDR2 SMNVEV (reference sequence). The chain's CDR3 is CASSLAGGHETQYF. CDR3 coding DNA: TGTGCCAGCAGTTTGGCGGGGGGGCACGAGACCCAGTACTTC.

This chain uses TRBV28 with TRBJ2-7; D call uncertain. This CDR3 is built from 14 residues. V gave up 6 bases and J gave up 0 bases, with 12 bases separating them. The germline V gene has CDR1 MDHEN and CDR2 SYDVKM. In nucleotides, the CDR3 is TGTGCCAGCAGCCTGATTCGCAGCTCCTACGAGCAGTACTTC. Residues: CASSLIRSSYEQYF.

As to this clone: Likely a read error: the CDR3 ends without its conserved phenylalanine or tryptophan. The limits of the CDR3 on the DNA are not certain, so only TCRdb's listed CDR3 is given. The chain couples TRBV11-3 to TRBJ2-3; TRBD2 is the table's D call and was not checked against the DNA. 9 amino acids form the CDR3, both terminal residues included. CDR1 is SGHNT and CDR2 is YENEEA in the germline V gene. The CDR3 protein is CASSLVSRC.

This chain connects TRBV9 to TRBJ2-1, with 8 bases identical to TRBD2. Unmatched junction bases numbered 8, after V lost 3 bases and J lost 12 bases. Germline CDR1 reads SGDLS; CDR2 reads YYNGEE. The CDR3 spans 13 residues. The CDR3 protein is CASSARLALGQFF. In nucleotides, the CDR3 is TGTGCCAGCAGCGCGAGACTAGCGCTGGGGCAGTTCTTC.

J is TRBJ2-3 and V is TRBV2; D possibly uses TRBD1 or TRBD2 (5 bases each). CDR3 size: 14 residues. Germline-derived CDR1 and CDR2 are SNHLY and FYNNEI. The V gene lost 3 bases and the J gene lost 2 bases, with 9 bases spanning the gap. The CDR3 region has the DNA TGTGCCAGCAGTGAGGGACGGTCCACAGATACGCAGTATTTT. Protein product: CASSEGRSTDTQYF.

The rearrangement links TRBV4-1 to TRBJ1-5, with 9 bases aligning to TRBD1. CDR1 is MGHRA and CDR2 is YSYEKL in the germline V gene. The CDR3 loop spans 15 amino acids. V trimming: 6 bases; J trimming: 1 base; junction bases outside the gene matches: 4. The CDR3 here is CASRIQGASNQPQHF. The CDR3 DNA is TGCGCCAGCAGGATACAGGGGGCGAGCAATCAGCCCCAGCATTTT.

V usage is TRBV28 and J usage is TRBJ2-2; D might be TRBD1 or TRBD2, each matching 5 bases. Germline-derived CDR1 and CDR2 are MDHEN and SYDVKM. CDR3 length equals 14 residues. V gave up 4 bases and J gave up 9 bases, with 15 bases separating them. CDR3 residues: CASSSPLGDRELFF. The CDR3 DNA reads TGTGCCAGCAGTTCGCCCCTCGGGGACCGGGAGCTGTTTTTT.

This clone showed up just once. CDR3 sequence reads: CASSLDVTVQYSNQPQHF. The CDR3 bases are TGTGCCAGCAGCTTAGACGTAACAGTACAATATAGCAATCAGCCCCAGCATTTT. This chain uses TRBV7-2 with TRBJ1-5; D is unresolved. The CDR3 covers 18 residues. The V gene's germline CDR1 is SGHTA and CDR2 FQGNSA. The germline V and J ends were trimmed by 1 base and 0 bases, with 16 bases remaining between them.

Regarding this clone: Within the sample, other DNA sequences also encode this same CDR3. This sequence joins TRBV5-1 and TRBJ2-7; no definite D call. V was cut by 0 bases and J by 1 base, with 5 bases left in between. Germline V gives CDR1 SGHRS, CDR2 YFSETQ. The CDR3 covers 13 residues. The CDR3: CASSLATSYEQYF. The CDR3 nucleotides read TGCGCCAGCAGCTTGGCCACGTCCTACGAGCAGTACTTC.

The chain combines TRBV10-1 with TRBJ2-2, with a tentative D call TRBD2 (5 bases). Germline V gene data show CDR1 as WNHNN and CDR2 as SYGVQD (reference sequence). This CDR3 is 15 amino acids long. Trimming removed 5 bases from V and 6 bases from J, with 16 bases in between. CDR3 DNA: TGCGCCAGCAGTATGGGTCTAGCAACGGCCGGGGAGCTGTTTTTT. It codes for CASSMGLATAGELFF.

V gene TRBV28 combines with J gene TRBJ2-7, with D hard to call. This CDR3 spans 16 amino acids. Germline lookup yields CDR1 MDHEN and CDR2 SYDVKM. Trimming removed 4 bases from V and 0 bases from J, with 16 bases in between. As DNA, the CDR3 is TGTGCCAGCAGTTGGTCCCCGACGGAGAGCTCCTACGAGCAGTACTTC. It translates to CASSWSPTESSYEQYF. Full variable domain (outside the CDR3, taken from reference TRBV28 and TRBJ2-7): DVKVTQSSRYLVKRTGEKVFLECVQDMDHENMFWYRQDPGLGLRLIYFSYDVKMKEKGDIPEGYSVSREKKERFSLILESASTNQTSMYLCASSWSPTESSYEQYFGPGTRLTVT.

This clone appeared once. The chain combines TRBV15 with TRBJ2-7; 7 nucleotides agree with TRBD1. Germline CDR1 and CDR2: LNHNV and YYDKDF (reference sequence). Trimming took 2 bases from V and 7 from J; bases not matched to a gene: 14. The CDR3 extends over 16 amino acids. The CDR3 DNA is TGTGCCACCAGCAGATCCCGGACAGGCTCAATCGGGGAGCAGTACTTC. Its translation: CATSRSRTGSIGEQYF.

The chain links TRBV13 to TRBJ1-6; a possible D gene is TRBD1 (5 bases). Trimming took off 6 bases at V and 8 bases at J, with 14 bases between the two ends. The CDR3 covers 14 residues. Germline CDR1 and CDR2: PRHDT and FYEKMQ (reference sequence). This CDR3 reads CASRQREGDSPLHF. The CDR3 nucleotides read TGTGCCAGCAGACAAAGGGAAGGGGATTCACCCCTCCACTTT. Based on the CDR3 plus reference TRBV13 and TRBJ1-6, the full variable domain is AAGVIQSPRHLIKEKRETATLKCYPIPRHDTVYWYQQGPGQDPQFLISFYEKMQSDKGSIPDRFSAQQFSDYHSELNMSSLELGDSALYFCASRQREGDSPLHFGNGTRLTVT.

The chain links TRBV9 to TRBJ2-5, with 9 positions matching TRBD1. V trimming: 3 bases; J trimming: 5 bases; junction bases outside the gene matches: 5. The length of the CDR3 is 14 residues. The germline gives CDR1 SGDLS, CDR2 YYNGEE. Written as DNA, the CDR3 is TGTGCCAGCAGCGGGACAGGGGCTGGGGAGACCCAGTACTTC. Amino acids: CASSGTGAGETQYF.

The rearrangement joins TRBV5-1 to TRBJ2-5, with D possibly being TRBD1 (6 bases). Germline V gene lookup returns CDR1 SGHRS and CDR2 YFSETQ. CDR3 length: 16 amino acids. V was pared by 2 bases and J by 3 bases, with 17 bases between. The DNA of the CDR3 is TGCGCCAGCAGCTTTCTAGGGGGATCACTTAAAGAGACCCAGTACTTC. Its protein is CASSFLGGSLKETQYF.

V usage is TRBV25-1 and J usage is TRBJ2-2; D ambiguous. The CDR3 is made up of 16 amino acids. The germline CDR1 and CDR2 sequences are MGHDK and SYGVNS. Trimming removed 2 bases from V and 5 bases from J, with 15 bases in between. The CDR3 is CASSEMGFGYTGELFF. CDR3 DNA: TGTGCCAGCAGTGAAATGGGGTTTGGGTATACCGGGGAGCTGTTTTTT.

Of note for this clone: Other DNA sequences within the sample encode an identical CDR3. The genes are TRBV19 and TRBJ2-7; D might be TRBD2 (6 bases). V was pared by 1 base and J by 2 bases, with 12 bases between. CDR1 is LNHDA and CDR2 is SQIVND in the germline V gene (reference sequence). CDR3 length: 15 amino acids. The CDR3 spells CASSIASGGAYEQYF. Written as DNA, the CDR3 is TGTGCCAGTAGTATAGCCAGCGGAGGGGCCTACGAGCAGTACTTC.

The V and J genes are TRBV7-8 and TRBJ1-4; D remains ambiguous. Trimming shortened V by 5 bases and J by 7 bases, and 14 bases separated the two germline ends. The CDR3 sequence is 14 residues long. Germline V gene data show CDR1 as SGHVS and CDR2 as FQNEAQ. For the CDR3, the DNA is TGTGCCAGCAGCGGGCGAGGGTTAGGTGAAAAACTGTTTTTT. Translation gives CASSGRGLGEKLFF.

The rearrangement joins TRBV2 to TRBJ2-5; either TRBD1 or TRBD2 may fit D (5 bases each). The V gene lost 6 bases and the J gene lost 2 bases, with 13 bases spanning the gap. Germline values: CDR1 SNHLY, CDR2 FYNNEI. This CDR3 is 14 amino acids long. In nucleotides, the CDR3 is TGTGCCAGCAGCAACGTCAGGGAGCAAGAGACCCAGTACTTC. It is translated as CASSNVREQETQYF.

This clone was picked up one time. The chain recombines TRBV5-6 with TRBJ2-5; D ambiguous. CDR1 and CDR2 from the germline V gene are SGHDT and YYEEEE. With 4 bases removed from V and 5 bases from J, the gap between germline ends came to 21 bases. This CDR3 spans 16 amino acids. CDR3 amino acids: CASSIIDQSVWETQYF. CDR3 in DNA: TGTGCCAGCAGCATAATCGACCAGAGCGTTTGGGAGACCCAGTACTTC.

This chain joins TRBV6-5 and TRBJ1-5, with D maybe TRBD1 (6 bases). Trimming pared 11 bases from V and 6 bases from J, leaving 11 bases between. Per the germline V gene, CDR1 is MNHEY and CDR2 is SVGAGI. The CDR3 consists of 11 residues. The CDR3 coding sequence is TGTGCCGTGGGGGGGCCTCAGCCCCAGCATTTT. Amino acid sequence: CAVGGPQPQHF.

This clone was seen a single time. The genes are TRBV27 and TRBJ2-5, with 8 bases matching TRBD2. Trimming at V came to 3 bases and at J to 4 bases, leaving 10 bases not matched to a gene. Per germline, CDR1 MNHEY and CDR2 SMNVEV (reference sequence). The CDR3 length is 16 residues. CDR3 nucleotides: TGTGCCAGCAGTTTCTCAGCGGGAGAGAAACTAGAGACCCAGTACTTC. Its translation: CASSFSAGEKLETQYF.

The gene calls are TRBV27 and TRBJ2-1, with D possibly matching TRBD2 (5 bases). Germline CDR1 MNHEY, CDR2 SMNVEV (reference sequence). The V gene lost 5 bases and the J gene lost 10 bases, with 18 bases spanning the gap. This CDR3 is 14 amino acids long. DNA of the CDR3: TGTGCCAGCAGTCTGACCTCCTCCGGCGGGGAGCAGTTCTTC. Translating gives CASSLTSSGGEQFF.

This chain connects TRBV4-1 to TRBJ2-1, with D uncertain. The CDR3 has 17 amino acids. CDR1 and CDR2 from the germline V gene are MGHRA and YSYEKL. Trimming left V 0 bases short and J 5 bases short, with 17 bases between. CDR3 residues: CASSQDRPTRIHNEQFF. The CDR3 coding sequence is TGCGCCAGCAGCCAAGACCGCCCGACCAGGATCCACAATGAGCAGTTCTTC.

Note on this clone: Other DNA sequences of this sample code for an identical CDR3. This chain uses TRBV9 with TRBJ2-7; maybe TRBD2 (5 bases). Trimming left V 0 bases short and J 5 bases short, with 15 bases between. The CDR3 runs to 15 residues. Germline CDR1 is SGDLS and CDR2 is YYNGEE. In nucleotides, the CDR3 is TGTGCCAGCAGCGTAGGTTCGGGGTTGGCCCACGAGCAGTACTTC. Encoded protein: CASSVGSGLAHEQYF.

The chain recombines TRBV4-3 with TRBJ2-1, with 7 nucleotides matching TRBD2. V dropped 0 bases and J dropped 7; count of bases not matched to a gene: 9. CDR1 and CDR2 from the germline V gene are LGHNA and YSLEER. The CDR3 has 16 amino acids. CDR3 loop: CASSQDKAGDKNEQFF. CDR3 nucleotide sequence: TGCGCCAGCAGCCAAGATAAGGCGGGAGATAAGAATGAGCAGTTCTTC.